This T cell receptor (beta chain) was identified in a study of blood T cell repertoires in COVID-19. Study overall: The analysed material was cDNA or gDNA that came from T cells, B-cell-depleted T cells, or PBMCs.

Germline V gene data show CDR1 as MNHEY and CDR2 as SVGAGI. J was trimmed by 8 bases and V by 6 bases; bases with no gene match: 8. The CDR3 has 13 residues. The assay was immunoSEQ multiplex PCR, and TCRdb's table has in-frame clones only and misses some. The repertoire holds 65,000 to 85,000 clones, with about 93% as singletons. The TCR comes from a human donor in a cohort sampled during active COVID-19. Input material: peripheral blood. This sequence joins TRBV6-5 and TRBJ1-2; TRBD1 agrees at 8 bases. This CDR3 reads CASRDTGGGGYTF. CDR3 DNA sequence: TGTGCCAGCAGGGACACAGGGGGAGGAGGCTACACCTTC.